These 13 T cell receptor beta chains share one sample of origin, sequenced in a study of blood T cell repertoires in COVID-19. Repertoires were generated with immunoSEQ multiplex PCR, while TCRdb's copy carries only in-frame clones and drops some. The sample includes 88,000 or so clones, roughly 87% seen only once; the top ten take roughly 4%. The sequenced sample consisted of peripheral blood. These receptors were obtained from a man aged 60-69 years with acute or convalescent COVID-19.

The chain recombines TRBV25-1 with TRBJ2-3, with D uncertain. Trimming pared 5 bases from V and 11 bases from J, leaving 14 bases between. The CDR3 has 12 amino acids. Germline loops: CDR1 MGHDK, CDR2 SYGVNS. DNA of the CDR3: TGTGCCAGCAGTCGTACTTCTGGCGGGCAGTATTTT. Translating it yields CASSRTSGGQYF.

The rearrangement links TRBV5-5 to TRBJ2-7, with TRBD2 identical over 8 bases. The V and J ends lost 4 bases and 0 bases, in that order; junction bases with no gene match: 6. The germline CDR1 and CDR2 sequences are SGHKS and YYEKEE (reference sequence). The CDR3 length is 15 residues. The CDR3 is CASSPSGRASYEQYF. The CDR3 DNA reads as TGTGCCAGCAGCCCAAGCGGGAGAGCCTCCTACGAGCAGTACTTC.

The chain joins TRBV19 to TRBJ1-2, with 8 bases aligning to TRBD1. CDR1 LNHDA and CDR2 SQIVND come from the germline V gene (reference sequence). V was clipped by 6 bases and J by 8 bases; unmatched bases: 8. The CDR3 spans 13 residues. Here the CDR3 DNA reads TGTGCCAGTAGCCACGACAGGGGAGGCGGCTACACCTTC. Translation gives CASSHDRGGGYTF.

The chain couples TRBV29-1 to TRBJ1-5; D unresolved. Germline CDR1 and CDR2: SQVTM and ANQGSEA. Trimming cost V 7 bases and J 0 bases, with 7 bases left between them. The CDR3 contains 12 residues. The CDR3, as DNA: TGCAGCGCGCGGGATAGCAATCAGCCCCAGCATTTT. The encoded protein is CSARDSNQPQHF.

The rearrangement links TRBV30 to TRBJ1-1; 9 bases align to TRBD1. Trimming removed 3 bases from V and 4 bases from J; junction bases left unmatched: 6. The germline V gene encodes CDR1 GTSNPN and CDR2 SVGIG (reference sequence). This CDR3 region has 14 residues. CDR3 sequence: CAWRRGGQGTEAFF. Here the CDR3 DNA reads TGTGCCTGGAGGAGAGGGGGACAGGGCACTGAAGCTTTCTTT.

The rearrangement uses TRBV5-1 and TRBJ2-2; TRBD2 aligns across 10 bases. Trimming removed 5 bases from V and 4 bases from J; junction bases left unmatched: 5. The CDR3 sequence is 15 residues long. Germline-derived CDR1 and CDR2 are SGHRS and YFSETQ. The CDR3 loop reads CASRMASGSTGELFF. CDR3 sequence (DNA): TGCGCCAGCAGGATGGCTAGCGGGAGCACCGGGGAGCTGTTTTTT.

This clone was seen a single time. The chain has TRBV5-1 and TRBJ2-3, with TRBD1 matching 8 bases. This CDR3 has 14 residues. V shed 2 bases and J 4 bases; nucleotides not matched to a gene: 3. CDR1 and CDR2 from the germline V gene are SGHRS and YFSETQ. DNA for the CDR3: TGCGCCAGCAGCTTTTTACAGGGGGCAGATACGCAGTATTTT. It specifies CASSFLQGADTQYF.

The gene calls are TRBV11-2 and TRBJ2-2; 9 positions match TRBD2. Germline V gives CDR1 SGHAT, CDR2 FQNNGV. Unmatched junction bases numbered 4, after V lost 1 base and J lost 4 bases. The CDR3 runs to 16 residues. The CDR3 loop reads CASSLGGGALTGELFF. The CDR3 DNA reads TGTGCCAGCAGCTTAGGCGGGGGGGCCCTCACCGGGGAGCTGTTTTTT.

The J gene is TRBJ2-7, the V gene TRBV7-2; 7 bases are a match to TRBD2. Germline V gene sequence: CDR1 SGHTA, CDR2 FQGNSA. The CDR3 extends over 14 amino acids. V dropped 5 bases and J dropped 4; count of bases not matched to a gene: 8. The CDR3 loop is CASSVTGGNYEQYF. CDR3 sequence (DNA): TGTGCCAGCAGCGTGACGGGGGGAAATTACGAGCAGTACTTC.

The chain carries TRBV12-3 or TRBV12-4 and TRBJ1-5; D unresolved. V lost 6 bases and J 5 bases, leaving 11 bases between the germline ends. CDR3 length equals 13 residues. The CDR3 loop reads CASRMIGDQPQHF. The CDR3 DNA reads as TGTGCCAGCAGAATGATCGGGGATCAGCCCCAGCATTTT.

The J gene is TRBJ2-2, the V gene TRBV6-2 or TRBV6-3, with D possibly being TRBD2 (6 bases). The CDR3 totals 14 residues. In germline, CDR1 is MNHEY, CDR2 SVGEGT. Trimming shortened V by 5 bases and J by 4 bases, and 11 bases separated the two germline ends. The DNA of the CDR3 is TGTGCCAGCAGTCACGTCGGGGGCACCGGGGAGCTGTTTTTT. Amino acids: CASSHVGGTGELFF.

The chain links TRBV7-3 to TRBJ2-1, with 14 bases fitting TRBD2. With V trimmed by 6 bases and J by 0 bases, 7 bases remained unmatched. This CDR3 spans 18 amino acids. The germline V gene has CDR1 SGHTA and CDR2 FQGTGA. CDR3 nucleotide sequence: TGTGCCAGCAGGCGGACTAGCGGGGGGACGAGCTCCTACAATGAGCAGTTCTTC. Its translation: CASRRTSGGTSSYNEQFF.

The CDR3 protein is CASSQDRRLNYGYTF. CDR3 coding DNA: TGCGCCAGCAGCCAAGATCGGCGACTTAACTATGGCTACACCTTC. The chain links TRBV4-3 to TRBJ1-2, with unresolved D. The CDR3 length is 15 residues. CDR1 and CDR2 (germline): LGHNA, YSLEER. Between the trimmed V and J ends, which lost 0 bases and 1 base, there was a span of 9 bases.